The clone carrying this T cell receptor (beta chain) was picked up a small number of times. The record originates from a study of blood T cells in healthy people across ages. The germline V gene encodes CDR1 MNHEY and CDR2 SVGAGI. CDR3 size: 14 residues. With 2 bases removed from V and 4 bases from J, the gap between germline ends came to 8 bases. Through a sample-barcoded 5' primer and a J-beta primer mix, a second PCR was run for roughly 7 to 11 cycles. Each of the samples gave a minimum of 2.5 million paired-end reads that contained CDR3. A single record per CDR3 protein comes from TCRdb applying MiXCR to the 5' RACE reads. Of roughly 1,700,000 distinct CDR3 sequences in the sample, approximately 28% were seen once.

The sequencing input was blood. The chain has TRBV6-5 and TRBJ1-4; the D is unclear. This TCR was recovered from a woman aged 30 to 39 in good health. In nucleotides, the CDR3 is TGTGCCAGCAGTTACCTGGGAAGTAATGAAAAACTGTTTTTT. Its translation: CASSYLGSNEKLFF.